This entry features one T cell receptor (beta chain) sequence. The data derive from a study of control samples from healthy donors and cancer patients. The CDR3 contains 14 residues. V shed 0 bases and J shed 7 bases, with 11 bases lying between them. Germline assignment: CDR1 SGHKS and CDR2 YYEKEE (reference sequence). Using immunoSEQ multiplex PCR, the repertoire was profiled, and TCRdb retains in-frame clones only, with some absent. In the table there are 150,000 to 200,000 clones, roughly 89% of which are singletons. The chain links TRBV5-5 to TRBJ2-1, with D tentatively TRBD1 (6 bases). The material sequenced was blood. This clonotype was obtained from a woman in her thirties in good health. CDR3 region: CASSLGDKANEQFF. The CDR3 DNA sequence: TGTGCCAGCAGCTTGGGGGACAAGGCTAATGAGCAGTTCTTC.